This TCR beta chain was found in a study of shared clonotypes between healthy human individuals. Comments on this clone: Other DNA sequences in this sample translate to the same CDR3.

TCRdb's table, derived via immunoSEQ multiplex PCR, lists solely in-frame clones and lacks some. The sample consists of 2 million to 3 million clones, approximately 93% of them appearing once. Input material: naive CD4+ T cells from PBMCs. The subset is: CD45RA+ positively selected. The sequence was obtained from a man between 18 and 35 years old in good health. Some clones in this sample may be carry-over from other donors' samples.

The DNA of the CDR3 is TGTGCCAGTAGTACCCGAGGTGAAAAACTGTTTTTT. This encodes CASSTRGEKLFF. J is TRBJ1-4 and V is TRBV19; D unclear. The V and J ends lost 4 bases and 7 bases respectively, with 7 bases between them. From germline, CDR1 is LNHDA and CDR2 SQIVND (reference sequence). The CDR3 covers 12 residues.